This T cell receptor (beta chain) was retrieved from a study of T-cell memory formation after mild COVID-19. The overall study: Clustering of TCRs was largely donor specific.

This clonotype turned up a few times. As yet, its antigen is unknown. An end of the junction differs from the germline gene, which may be a read error. Study-level findings and limits: Some SARS-CoV-2-responding clones were already detected in memory before infection. CD4/CD8 balance characterized clones contracting day 15 to 85, and CD4+ skew characterized later expanders.

TCRdb redid the calling of the 5' RACE reads with MiXCR, one entry per CDR3 protein. Of some 410,000 distinct CDR3 sequences in the sample, less than 25% were seen once. The sequencing input was PBMCs or a T cell subset sorted from them (not recorded which). The TCR sequence derives from an adult woman who had mild COVID-19 (a few samples of this study predate the infection). Cell type and time point are not known.

The CDR3 nucleotides read TGCGCCAGCAGCTTAGGCGGGGGGGCCTCCGACGAGCAGTACTTC. It encodes CASSLGGGASDEQYF. The rearrangement joins TRBV5-1 to TRBJ2-7, with 9 positions matching TRBD2. CDR3 length: 15 amino acids. Germline lookup yields CDR1 SGHRS and CDR2 YFSETQ.